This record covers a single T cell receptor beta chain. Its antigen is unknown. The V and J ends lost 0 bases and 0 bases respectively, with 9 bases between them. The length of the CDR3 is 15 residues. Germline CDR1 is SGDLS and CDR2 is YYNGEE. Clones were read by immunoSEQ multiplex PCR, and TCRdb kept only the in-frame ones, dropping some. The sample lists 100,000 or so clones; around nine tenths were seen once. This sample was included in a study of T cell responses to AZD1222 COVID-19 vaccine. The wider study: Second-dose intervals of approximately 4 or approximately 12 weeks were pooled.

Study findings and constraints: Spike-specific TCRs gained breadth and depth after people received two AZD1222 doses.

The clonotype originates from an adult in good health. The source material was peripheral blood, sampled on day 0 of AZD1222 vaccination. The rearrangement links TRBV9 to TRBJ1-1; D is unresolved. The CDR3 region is CASSVVSDMNTEAFF. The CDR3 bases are TGTGCCAGCAGCGTAGTATCTGATATGAACACTGAAGCTTTCTTT.